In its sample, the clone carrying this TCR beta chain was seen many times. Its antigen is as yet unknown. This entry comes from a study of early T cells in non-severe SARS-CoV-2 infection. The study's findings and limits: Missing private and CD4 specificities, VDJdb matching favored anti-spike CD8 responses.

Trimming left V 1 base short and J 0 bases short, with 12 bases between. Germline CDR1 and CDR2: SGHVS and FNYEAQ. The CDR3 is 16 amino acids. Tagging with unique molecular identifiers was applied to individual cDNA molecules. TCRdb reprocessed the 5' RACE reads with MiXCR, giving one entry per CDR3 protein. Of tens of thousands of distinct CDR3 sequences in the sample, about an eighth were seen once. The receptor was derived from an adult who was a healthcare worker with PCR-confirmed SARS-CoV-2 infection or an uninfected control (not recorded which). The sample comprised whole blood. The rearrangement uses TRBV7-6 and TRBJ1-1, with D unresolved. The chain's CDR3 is CASSLVGVHMNTEAFF. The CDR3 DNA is TGTGCCAGCAGCTTAGTGGGTGTTCACATGAACACTGAAGCTTTCTTT.